Below, 23 T cell receptor beta chains from the same sample are listed, as sequenced in a study of blood T cell repertoires in COVID-19. TCRdb's copy holds only in-frame clones and misses some; the assay was immunoSEQ multiplex PCR. The table has fewer than 500,000 clones, about 85% seen once. Material: PBMCs or T cells enriched from blood (not recorded which). The receptors come from a woman under 30 with acute COVID-19.

In the case of this clone: This specimen includes other DNA sequences encoding the same CDR3. This chain connects TRBV24-1 to TRBJ1-1; no clear D. Germline lookup yields CDR1 KGHDR and CDR2 SFDVKD. The CDR3 contains 13 residues. The V end was cut by 0 bases, the J end by 6 bases, with 7 bases between. The CDR3 spells CATSDLGSPEAFF. The CDR3 DNA sequence: TGTGCCACCAGTGATTTGGGTAGCCCTGAAGCTTTCTTT.

The V and J genes are TRBV30 and TRBJ1-1, with unresolved D. Per germline, CDR1 GTSNPN and CDR2 SVGIG (reference sequence). V was shortened by 4 bases and J by 1 base, with 10 bases between the two germline ends. CDR3 length equals 13 residues. CDR3: CAWIELTNTEAFF. CDR3 DNA sequence: TGTGCCTGGATTGAACTCACGAACACTGAAGCTTTCTTT. Supplemented by reference TRBV30 and TRBJ1-1, the full variable domain reads SQTIHQWPATLVQPVGSPLSLECTVEGTSNPNLYWYRQAAGRGLQLLFYSVGIGQISSEVPQNLSASRPQDRQFILSSKKLLLSDSGFYLCAWIELTNTEAFFGQGTRLTVV.

The chain combines TRBV3-1 (or the pseudogene TRBV3-2) with TRBJ2-7; possible D gene TRBD2, 6 bases. V was trimmed by 0 bases and J by 6 bases, leaving 9 bases between them. The CDR3 covers 13 residues. Germline-derived CDR1 and CDR2 are LGHDT and YNNKEL (reference sequence). The chain's CDR3 is CASSQDTRGEQYF. For the CDR3, the DNA is TGTGCCAGCAGCCAAGATACGCGGGGCGAGCAGTACTTC.

This chain uses TRBV11-2 with TRBJ1-2; 7 bases map to TRBD1. Trimming at V came to 3 bases and at J to 3 bases, leaving 1 base not matched to a gene. Germline CDR1 and CDR2: SGHAT and FQNNGV. This CDR3 is built from 13 residues. The CDR3 DNA sequence: TGTGCCAGCAGCTTTGGACAGGACTATGGCTACACCTTC. This sequence encodes CASSFGQDYGYTF.

The V and J genes are TRBV7-3 and TRBJ2-3; D remains ambiguous. The germline gives CDR1 SGHTA, CDR2 FQGTGA. The ends were cut back, 1 base at V and 4 bases at J, with 15 bases in the middle. The CDR3 length is 16 residues. CDR3 in amino acids: CASSLIRGSSADTQYF. Here the CDR3 DNA reads TGTGCCAGCAGCTTAATCAGAGGTAGCAGTGCAGATACGCAGTATTTT.

The rearrangement links TRBV3-1 (or the pseudogene TRBV3-2) to TRBJ1-5, with TRBD1 identical over 7 bases. Germline V gives CDR1 LGHDT, CDR2 YNNKEL (reference sequence). There are 13 residues in the CDR3. Trimming took 8 bases from V and 2 from J; bases not matched to a gene: 3. The CDR3 nucleotides read TGTGCCAGCGGACAGGAGGGCAATCAGCCCCAGCATTTT. It codes for CASGQEGNQPQHF.

The chain couples TRBV15 to TRBJ2-1; D gene ambiguous. Trimming took off 5 bases at V and 5 bases at J, with 13 bases between the two ends. This CDR3 spans 14 amino acids. CDR1 is LNHNV and CDR2 is YYDKDF in the germline V gene (reference sequence). The CDR3 DNA reads TGTGCCACCAGCTCAAGCCCGAGTAACAATGAGCAGTTCTTC. Translation: CATSSSPSNNEQFF.

This clone occurred once. This chain connects TRBV10-1 to TRBJ2-1, with 14 bases identical to TRBD2. With V trimmed by 8 bases and J by 4 bases, 1 base remained unmatched. The CDR3 is made up of 14 amino acids. CDR1 is WNHNN, CDR2 SYGVQD, per germline (reference sequence). CDR3 in amino acids: CASGTSGGYNEQFF. Written as DNA, the CDR3 is TGCGCCAGCGGGACTAGCGGGGGATACAATGAGCAGTTCTTC.

This chain connects TRBV18 to TRBJ1-2; 10 bases match TRBD1. V gave up 9 bases and J gave up 3 bases; unmatched junction bases: 7. The CDR3 sequence is 14 residues long. Germline V lookup: CDR1 KGHSH, CDR2 LQKENI. CDR3 residues: CASGTGTGDYGYTF. CDR3 coding DNA: TGTGCCAGTGGAACCGGGACAGGGGACTATGGCTACACCTTC.

The J gene is TRBJ2-2, the V gene TRBV30; TRBD2 agrees at 13 bases. CDR1 GTSNPN and CDR2 SVGIG come from the germline V gene (reference sequence). With V trimmed by 1 base and J by 3 bases, 8 bases remained unmatched. The CDR3 loop spans 18 amino acids. CDR3: CAWSAIGLAGVDTGELFF. The CDR3 nucleotides read TGTGCCTGGAGTGCGATCGGACTAGCGGGAGTGGACACCGGGGAGCTGTTTTTT.

This clone has only one observation. This sequence joins TRBV18 and TRBJ1-2, with D tentatively TRBD1 (5 bases). The CDR3 has 14 amino acids. V lost 4 bases and J lost 4, with 13 bases in between. Germline values: CDR1 KGHSH, CDR2 LQKENI. In DNA, the CDR3 is TGTGCCAGCTCACGGACCAGGGAGGGCTATGGCTACACCTTC. Protein product: CASSRTREGYGYTF.

The chain couples TRBV3-1 (or the pseudogene TRBV3-2) to TRBJ1-5, with D tentatively TRBD1 (6 bases). V was shortened by 3 bases and J by 3 bases, with 15 bases between the two germline ends. Germline CDR1 reads LGHDT; CDR2 reads YNNKEL (reference sequence). The CDR3 has 16 amino acids. CDR3 loop: CASSQTLGTLNQPQHF. CDR3 bases: TGTGCCAGCAGCCAGACGCTTGGGACACTCAATCAGCCCCAGCATTTT.

The chain combines TRBV28 with TRBJ2-1; the D gene is possibly TRBD2 (5 bases). V gave up 6 bases and J gave up 6 bases, with 9 bases separating them. The CDR3 runs 12 residues. CDR1 and CDR2 from the germline V gene are MDHEN and SYDVKM. CDR3 in amino acids: CASREVGNEQFF. In DNA, the CDR3 is TGTGCCAGCAGGGAGGTCGGCAATGAGCAGTTCTTC.

This chain connects TRBV9 to TRBJ2-3; D is perhaps TRBD2 (6 bases). Trimming cost V 6 bases and J 6 bases, with 20 bases left between them. The CDR3 extends over 15 amino acids. The germline V gene has CDR1 SGDLS and CDR2 YYNGEE. Here the CDR3 reads CASTPSGPSGDTQYF. The CDR3 nucleotides are TGTGCCAGCACCCCTTCCGGACCAAGCGGGGATACGCAGTATTTT.

The CDR3 loop is CARLGQGKTEAFF. The CDR3 DNA sequence: TGTGCCCGGCTCGGACAGGGGAAGACTGAAGCTTTCTTT. The chain joins TRBV2 to TRBJ1-1; 9 nucleotides line up with TRBD1. The germline CDR1 and CDR2 sequences are SNHLY and FYNNEI. The CDR3 has 13 residues. Trimming took 11 bases from V and 5 from J; bases not matched to a gene: 9.

J is TRBJ1-6 and V is TRBV10-1; TRBD1 is a possible D gene (6 bases). Germline-derived CDR1 and CDR2 are WNHNN and SYGVQD (reference sequence). CDR3 length: 18 residues. The V end lost 6 bases, the J end lost 0 bases, and 18 bases lay between the germline ends. The CDR3: CASSTPGHQHSYNSPLHF. The CDR3, as DNA: TGCGCCAGCAGCACCCCGGGACACCAACACTCCTATAATTCACCCCTCCACTTT.

This chain connects TRBV29-1 to TRBJ1-4; 9 bases fit TRBD1. Germline V lookup: CDR1 SQVTM, CDR2 ANQGSEA. V shed 3 bases, J shed 8 bases, and the junction held 10 bases outside the gene matches. The CDR3 loop spans 15 amino acids. CDR3 residues: CSVDGPTGGREKLFF. Here the CDR3 DNA reads TGCAGCGTTGATGGCCCGACAGGGGGACGGGAAAAACTGTTTTTT.

V usage is TRBV7-9 and J usage is TRBJ2-7, with 8 bases aligning to TRBD1. The CDR3 is 14 residues long. J lost 7 bases, V lost 5 bases, and 10 bases had no gene match. The germline gives CDR1 SEHNR, CDR2 FQNEAQ (reference sequence). CDR3 DNA sequence: TGTGCCAGCAGCCCCAGGACAGGGTTCAAGGAGCAGTACTTC. Translation: CASSPRTGFKEQYF.

The V call is TRBV11-2, the J call TRBJ1-3; 8 nucleotides line up with TRBD1. Looked up from germline, CDR1 is SGHAT and CDR2 is FQNNGV. The CDR3 loop spans 14 amino acids. V lost 4 bases to trimming and J lost 7 bases; unmatched junction nucleotides: 6. CDR3 region: CASSSGQGSNTIYF. The CDR3 DNA reads TGTGCCAGCAGCTCTGGACAGGGTAGTAACACCATATATTTT. The full variable domain, its missing parts supplied by reference TRBV11-2 and TRBJ1-3, is EAGVAQSPRYKIIEKRQSVAFWCNPISGHATLYWYQQILGQGPKLLIQFQNNGVVDDSQLPKDRFSAERLKGVDSTLKIQPAKLEDSAVYLCASSSGQGSNTIYFGEGSWLTVV.

The gene calls are TRBV7-2 and TRBJ2-1, with D perhaps matching TRBD2 (6 bases). The CDR3 contains 13 residues. From germline, CDR1 is SGHTA and CDR2 FQGNSA. V lost 5 bases and J 4 bases, leaving 9 bases between the germline ends. CDR3 protein: CASSPDYYNEQFF. The DNA of the CDR3 is TGTGCCAGCAGCCCGGACTATTACAATGAGCAGTTCTTC.

The V and J genes are TRBV7-6 and TRBJ2-2, with 7 positions matching TRBD1. The CDR3 has 14 residues. Germline CDR1 reads SGHVS; CDR2 reads FNYEAQ. V lost 5 bases and J lost 4; bases outside the gene matches: 4. In nucleotides, the CDR3 is TGTGCCAGCAGCCAGGGGGTTAGCACCGGGGAGCTGTTTTTT. Translated: CASSQGVSTGELFF.

The chain recombines TRBV29-1 with TRBJ2-5, with a weak D call TRBD1 (7 bases). The CDR3 is 13 residues long. Germline assignment: CDR1 SQVTM and CDR2 ANQGSEA. Trimming removed 4 bases at V and 2 bases at J, with 11 bases between. CDR3 nucleotides: TGCAGCGTTGTGGCAGGGGGGCAAGAGACCCAGTACTTC. Translated, it gives CSVVAGGQETQYF.

The V call is TRBV9, the J call TRBJ2-3, with a weak D call TRBD1 (6 bases). CDR1 and CDR2 (germline): SGDLS, YYNGEE. This CDR3 comprises 14 residues. Trimming stripped 0 bases from V and 4 bases from J, with 9 bases between. CDR3 amino acids: CASSVVGQADTQYF. As DNA, the CDR3 is TGTGCCAGCAGCGTAGTGGGACAAGCAGATACGCAGTATTTT.